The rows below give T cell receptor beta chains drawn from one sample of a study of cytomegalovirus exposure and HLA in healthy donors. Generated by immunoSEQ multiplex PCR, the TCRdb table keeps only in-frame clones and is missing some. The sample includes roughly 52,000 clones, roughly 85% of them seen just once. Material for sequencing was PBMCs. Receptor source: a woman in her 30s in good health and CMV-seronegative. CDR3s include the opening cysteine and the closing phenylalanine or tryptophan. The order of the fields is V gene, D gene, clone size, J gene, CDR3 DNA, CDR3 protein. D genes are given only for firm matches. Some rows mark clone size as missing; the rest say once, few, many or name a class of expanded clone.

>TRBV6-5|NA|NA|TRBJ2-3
TGTGCCAGCAGTCGACAGAGCACAGATACGCAGTATTTT
CASSRQSTDTQYF
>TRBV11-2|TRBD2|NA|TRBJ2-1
TGTGCCAGCAGCTTAAGAGGGACTAGCGTTTACAATGAGCAGTTCTTC
CASSLRGTSVYNEQFF
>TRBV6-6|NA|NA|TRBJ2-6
TGTGCCGGCGGAGCCGGGGCTGGGGCCAACGTCCTGACTTTC
CAGGAGAGANVLTF
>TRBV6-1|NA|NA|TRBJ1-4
TGTGCCAGCAGAGCCCGCGGGGGCACTCATGAAAAACTGTTTTTT
CASRARGGTHEKLFF
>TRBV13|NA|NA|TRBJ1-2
TGTGCCAGCAGCCCAGTCAGGGGTAAAGGCTACACCTTC
CASSPVRGKGYTF
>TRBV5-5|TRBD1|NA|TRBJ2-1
TGTGCCAGCAGCAAGGGACAGGGAGTTGACAATGAGCAGTTCTTC
CASSKGQGVDNEQFF
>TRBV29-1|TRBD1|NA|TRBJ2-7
TGCAGCGTTATGACAGGGGGCGGCGAGCAGTACTTC
CSVMTGGGEQYF
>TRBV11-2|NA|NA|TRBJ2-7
TGTGCCAGCAGCTTATATCCGGGAGCCTACGAGCAGTACTTC
CASSLYPGAYEQYF
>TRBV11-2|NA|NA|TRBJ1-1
TGTGCCAGCAGCGCCCGACAAATGAACACTGAAGCTTTCTTT
CASSARQMNTEAFF
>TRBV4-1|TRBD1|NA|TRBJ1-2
TGCGCCAGCAGGGGACAGGGAGTGAGTGGCTACACCTTC
CASRGQGVSGYTF
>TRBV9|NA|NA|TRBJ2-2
TGTGCCAGCAGCGTTTACAGGGGCGCGGGAACCGGGGAGCTGTTTTTT
CASSVYRGAGTGELFF
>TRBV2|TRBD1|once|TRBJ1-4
TGTGCCAGCAGCCGGGACAGGGGGCACGAAAAACTGTTTTTT
CASSRDRGHEKLFF
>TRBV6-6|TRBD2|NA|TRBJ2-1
TGTGCCAGCAAAAAAAAGCGGGAGGGCCTAAATGAGCAGTTCTTC
CASKKKREGLNEQFF
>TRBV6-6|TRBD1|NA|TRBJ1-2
TGTGCCAGCGAATGGAAGGGGGCTAGTGGCTACACCTTC
CASEWKGASGYTF
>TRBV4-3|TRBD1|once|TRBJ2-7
TGCGCCAGCAGCCAAGCGACAGGGAATAGTTACGAGCAGTACTTC
CASSQATGNSYEQYF
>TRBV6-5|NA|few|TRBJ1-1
TGTGCCAGCAGTTACGTGGGCCCAACGAACACTGAAGCTTTCTTT
CASSYVGPTNTEAFF
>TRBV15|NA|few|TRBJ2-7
TGTGCCACCAGCAGAGATCACTACGAGCAGTACTTC
CATSRDHYEQYF
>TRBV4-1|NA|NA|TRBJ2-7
TGCGCCAGCAGAGACAGCGTGGGCCAGGATAGGCACGAGCAGTACTTC
CASRDSVGQDRHEQYF
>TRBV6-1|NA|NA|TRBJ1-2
TGTGCCAGTGGCCGGGACATCTATGGCTACACCTTC
CASGRDIYGYTF
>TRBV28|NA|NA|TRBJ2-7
TGTGCCAGCAGTTTTTTACAGGGGAGGTACGAGCAGTACTTC
CASSFLQGRYEQYF
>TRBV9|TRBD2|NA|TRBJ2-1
TGTGCCAGCAGCCGGACGACTAGCGCTTCCTACAATGAGCAGTTCTTC
CASSRTTSASYNEQFF
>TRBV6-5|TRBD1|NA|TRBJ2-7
TGTGCCAGCAGTGCACTCAGGACAGGGGCCGAGCAGTACTTC
CASSALRTGAEQYF